A single sample gave rise to the 14 T cell receptor beta chains below, sequenced in a study of technical replicates of blood from a handful of donors. Libraries were prepared by immunoSEQ multiplex PCR; TCRdb keeps only in-frame clonotypes and omits some of them. The table lists approximately 77,000 clones, approximately 94% of them singletons. The sequenced material came from T cells isolated from PBMCs. The receptor set was obtained from a human donor in good health.

The chain combines TRBV7-8 with TRBJ2-3; TRBD2 agrees at 9 bases. The V gene end was trimmed by 4 bases and the J gene end by 3 bases; junction bases not matched to a gene: 5. The CDR3 totals 15 residues. Germline V gene lookup returns CDR1 SGHVS and CDR2 FQNEAQ. The CDR3 nucleotides are TGTGCCAGCAGCTCGGTAGCGGGAGAGACAGATACGCAGTATTTT. Translated: CASSSVAGETDTQYF.

The chain uses TRBV28 and TRBJ2-7; 11 positions match TRBD2. The CDR3 spans 17 residues. V was clipped by 2 bases and J by 0 bases; unmatched bases: 6. Germline loops: CDR1 MDHEN, CDR2 SYDVKM. The CDR3 reads CASSLTIGTSGSYEQYF. In DNA, the CDR3 is TGTGCCAGCAGTTTAACCATCGGGACTAGCGGCTCCTACGAGCAGTACTTC.

V is TRBV6-5 and J is TRBJ2-5; 7 bases map to TRBD1. Germline values: CDR1 MNHEY, CDR2 SVGAGI. The CDR3 has 13 residues. V was clipped by 5 bases and J by 5 bases; unmatched bases: 5. The CDR3 DNA sequence: TGTGCCAGCAGTAAGGGGGCTCGGGAGACCCAGTACTTC. This translates into CASSKGARETQYF.

This sequence joins TRBV27 and TRBJ1-2, with D possibly TRBD1 on 6 matching bases. V lost 6 bases and J lost 4, with 18 bases in between. CDR1 and CDR2 from the germline V gene are MNHEY and SMNVEV (reference sequence). This CDR3 spans 15 amino acids. The CDR3 coding sequence is TGTGCCAGCAGACAGGGCCATACCGACGGCTATGGCTACACCTTC. Its protein is CASRQGHTDGYGYTF.

The J gene is TRBJ2-1, the V gene TRBV9, with TRBD2 as a possible D gene (5 bases). The CDR3 is 18 amino acids. From germline, CDR1 is SGDLS and CDR2 YYNGEE. Trimming removed 3 bases at V and 0 bases at J, with 19 bases between. The CDR3, as DNA: TGTGCCAGCAGCGACCCCGGACTGGAGTTGAGCTCCTACAATGAGCAGTTCTTC. Translating it yields CASSDPGLELSSYNEQFF.

The rearrangement links TRBV11-3 to TRBJ2-1, with unresolved D. The V gene's germline CDR1 is SGHNT and CDR2 YENEEA. The CDR3 consists of 17 residues. V dropped 1 base and J dropped 0 bases, with 13 bases sitting between them. This CDR3 is CASSLGGVTSSYNEQFF. The CDR3 DNA is TGTGCCAGCAGCTTAGGCGGCGTGACGAGCTCCTACAATGAGCAGTTCTTC. The entire variable domain, with the rest obtained from reference TRBV11-3 and TRBJ2-1, is as follows: EAGVVQSPRYKIIEKKQPVAFWCNPISGHNTLYWYLQNLGQGPELLIRYENEEAVDDSQLPKDRFSAERLKGVDSTLKIQPAELGDSAVYLCASSLGGVTSSYNEQFFGPGTRLTVL.

V gene TRBV29-1 combines with J gene TRBJ2-7, with 7 bases fitting TRBD1. Germline V gene data show CDR1 as SQVTM and CDR2 as ANQGSEA. The CDR3 contains 15 residues. V was clipped by 2 bases and J by 3 bases; unmatched bases: 10. The CDR3 reads CSVEFRSGTDYEQYF. The CDR3 bases are TGCAGCGTTGAATTTAGGTCGGGGACAGACTACGAGCAGTACTTC.

The V call is TRBV21-1, the J call TRBJ1-5; whether TRBD1, the table's D call, matches the DNA was not checked. TRBV21-1 is reported as a pseudogene. The CDR3 loop spans 19 amino acids. The CDR3 is CASNGLGRVSGYSNQPQHF. The CDR3 nucleotides are TGTGCCAGCAACGGGCTCGGCAGGGTAAGTGGGTATAGCAATCAGCCCCAGCATTTT.

The chain employs TRBV4-1 and TRBJ2-5, with 12 positions matching TRBD1. V trimming: 4 bases; J trimming: 5 bases; junction bases outside the gene matches: 5. CDR1 is MGHRA, CDR2 YSYEKL, per germline. This CDR3 spans 15 amino acids. Written as DNA, the CDR3 is TGCGCCAGCAGCCCCCGGGACAGGGGGCTGGAGACCCAGTACTTC. It codes for CASSPRDRGLETQYF.

This chain connects TRBV29-1 to TRBJ1-2; D unclear. Germline CDR1 is SQVTM and CDR2 is ANQGSEA. Trimming removed 6 bases at V and 7 bases at J, with 9 bases between. The CDR3 length is 10 residues. For the CDR3, the DNA is TGCAGCGTCTATAGTGCTGGCTACACCTTC. Amino acid sequence: CSVYSAGYTF.

The rearrangement joins TRBV28 to TRBJ2-2, with 7 nucleotides matching TRBD1. With V trimmed by 5 bases and J by 0 bases, 9 bases remained unmatched. The CDR3 has 17 amino acids. CDR1 MDHEN and CDR2 SYDVKM come from the germline V gene. For the CDR3, the DNA is TGTGCCAGCAGTCCCGCAGGGGACAGATCGAACACCGGGGAGCTGTTTTTT. It codes for CASSPAGDRSNTGELFF.

The chain is built from TRBV14 and TRBJ2-5, with 12 bases fitting TRBD2. There are 17 residues in the CDR3. V lost 1 base to trimming and J lost 5 bases; unmatched junction nucleotides: 8. The germline CDR1 and CDR2 sequences are SGHDN and FVKESK. CDR3 in DNA: TGTGCCAGCAGCCAAGGACTAGCGGGAGTATTTGGGGAGACCCAGTACTTC. It translates to CASSQGLAGVFGETQYF.

The chain combines TRBV4-3 with TRBJ1-2; a possible D gene is TRBD1 (5 bases). Trimming left V 0 bases short and J 2 bases short, with 16 bases between. The V gene's germline CDR1 is LGHNA and CDR2 YSLEER. The CDR3 has 17 amino acids. CDR3 bases: TGCGCCAGCAGCCAAGATTTGTGGGCAGGGAAGAACTATGGCTACACCTTC. This translates into CASSQDLWAGKNYGYTF.

V and J are TRBV10-3 and TRBJ1-2; TRBD1 is a possible D gene (5 bases). Germline V CDR1 and CDR2: ENHRY, SYGVKD. The V gene lost 11 bases and the J gene lost 3 bases, with 16 bases spanning the gap. The length of the CDR3 is 13 residues. The CDR3 nucleotides are TGTGCCGCCCGGGTGGGGCTGGACTATGGCTACACCTTC. Its translation is CAARVGLDYGYTF.